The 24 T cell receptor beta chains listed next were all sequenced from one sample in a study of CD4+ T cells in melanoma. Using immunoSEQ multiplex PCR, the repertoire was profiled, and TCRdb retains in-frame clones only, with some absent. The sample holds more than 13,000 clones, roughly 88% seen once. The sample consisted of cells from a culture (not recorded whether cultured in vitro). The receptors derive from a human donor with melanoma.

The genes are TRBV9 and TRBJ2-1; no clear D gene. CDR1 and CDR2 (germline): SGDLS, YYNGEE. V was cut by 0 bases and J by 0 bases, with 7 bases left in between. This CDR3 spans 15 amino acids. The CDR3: CASSVDVSSYNEQFF. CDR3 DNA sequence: TGTGCCAGCAGCGTAGATGTGAGCTCCTACAATGAGCAGTTCTTC.

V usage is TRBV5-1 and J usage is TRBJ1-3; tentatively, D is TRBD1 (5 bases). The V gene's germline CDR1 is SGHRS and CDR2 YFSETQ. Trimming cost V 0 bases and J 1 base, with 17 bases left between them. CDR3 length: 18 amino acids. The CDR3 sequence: CASSLGVAGIISGNTIYF. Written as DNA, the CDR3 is TGCGCCAGCAGCTTGGGCGTCGCAGGGATAATTTCTGGAAACACCATATATTTT.

CDR3 protein: CTSSQEGQGNYGYTF. The CDR3, as DNA: TGCACCAGCAGCCAAGAGGGGCAGGGGAACTATGGCTACACCTTC. The V call is TRBV1, the J call TRBJ1-2; TRBD1 was called by the table and not checked on the DNA. TRBV1 is marked as a pseudogene. The CDR3 runs 15 residues.

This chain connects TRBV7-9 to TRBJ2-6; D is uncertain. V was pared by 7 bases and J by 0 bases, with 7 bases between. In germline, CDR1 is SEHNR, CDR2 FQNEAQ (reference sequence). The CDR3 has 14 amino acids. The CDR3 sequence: CASTRSSGANVLTF. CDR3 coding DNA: TGTGCCAGCACCAGGAGCTCTGGGGCCAACGTCCTGACTTTC.

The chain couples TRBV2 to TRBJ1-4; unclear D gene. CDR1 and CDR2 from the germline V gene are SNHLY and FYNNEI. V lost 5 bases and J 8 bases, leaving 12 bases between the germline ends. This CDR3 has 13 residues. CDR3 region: CASSLGRGEKLFF. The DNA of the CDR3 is TGTGCCAGCAGTTTAGGGCGGGGAGAAAAACTGTTTTTT.

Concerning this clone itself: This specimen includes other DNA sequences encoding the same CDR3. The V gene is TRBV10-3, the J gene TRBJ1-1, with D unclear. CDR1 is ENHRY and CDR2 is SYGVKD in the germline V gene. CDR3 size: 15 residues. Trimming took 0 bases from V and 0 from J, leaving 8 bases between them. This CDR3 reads CAISESQDLNTEAFF. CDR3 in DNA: TGTGCCATCAGTGAGTCTCAGGATTTGAACACTGAAGCTTTCTTT.

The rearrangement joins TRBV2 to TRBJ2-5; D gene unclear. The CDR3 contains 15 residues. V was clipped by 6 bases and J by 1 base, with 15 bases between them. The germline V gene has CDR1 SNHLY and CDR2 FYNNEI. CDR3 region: CASRRRTNPQETQYF. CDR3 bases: TGTGCCAGCAGAAGAAGAACTAACCCCCAAGAGACCCAGTACTTC.

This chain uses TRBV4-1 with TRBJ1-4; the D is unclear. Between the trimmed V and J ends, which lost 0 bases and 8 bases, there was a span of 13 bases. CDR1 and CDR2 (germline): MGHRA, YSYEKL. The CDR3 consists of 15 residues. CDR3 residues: CASSQDRGVPEKLFF. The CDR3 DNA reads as TGCGCCAGCAGCCAAGATCGGGGAGTACCAGAAAAACTGTTTTTT.

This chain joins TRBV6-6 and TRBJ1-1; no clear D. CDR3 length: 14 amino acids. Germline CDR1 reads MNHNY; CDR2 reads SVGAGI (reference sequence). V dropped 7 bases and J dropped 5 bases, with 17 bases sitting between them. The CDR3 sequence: CASIQDPGRTEAFF. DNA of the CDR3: TGTGCCAGCATCCAGGACCCTGGGAGGACTGAAGCTTTCTTT.

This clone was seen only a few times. The CDR3 sequence is CASRGTGTEQFF. The CDR3 nucleotides are TGTGCCAGCAGGGGTACCGGGACAGAGCAGTTCTTC. The chain employs TRBV2 and TRBJ2-1, with a weak D call TRBD1 (6 bases). CDR1 is SNHLY and CDR2 is FYNNEI in the germline V gene. Trimming pared 6 bases from V and 10 bases from J, leaving 13 bases between. The CDR3 contains 12 residues.

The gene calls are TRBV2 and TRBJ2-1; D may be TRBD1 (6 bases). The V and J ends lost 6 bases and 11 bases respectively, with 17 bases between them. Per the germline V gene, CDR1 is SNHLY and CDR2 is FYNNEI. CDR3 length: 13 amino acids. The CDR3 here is CASRSLEGGKQFF. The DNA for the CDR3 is TGTGCCAGCAGATCCCTGGAAGGGGGAAAGCAGTTCTTC. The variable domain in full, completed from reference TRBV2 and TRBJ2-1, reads EPEVTQTPSHQVTQMGQEVILRCVPISNHLYFYWYRQILGQKVEFLVSFYNNEISEKSEIFDDQFSVERPDGSNFTLKIRSTKLEDSAMYFCASRSLEGGKQFFGPGTRLTVL.

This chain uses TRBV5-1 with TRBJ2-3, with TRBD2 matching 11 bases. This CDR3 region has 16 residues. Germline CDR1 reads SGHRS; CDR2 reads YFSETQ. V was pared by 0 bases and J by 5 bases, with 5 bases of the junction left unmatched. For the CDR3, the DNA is TGCGCCAGCAGCTTGGGACTAGCGGGGTTCGGAGATACGCAGTATTTT. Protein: CASSLGLAGFGDTQYF.

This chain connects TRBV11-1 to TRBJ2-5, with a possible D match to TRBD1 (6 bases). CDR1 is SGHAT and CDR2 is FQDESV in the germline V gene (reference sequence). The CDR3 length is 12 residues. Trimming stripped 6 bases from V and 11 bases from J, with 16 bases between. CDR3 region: CASSSTGIEQYF. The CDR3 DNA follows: TGTGCCAGCAGTTCTACAGGGATAGAGCAGTACTTC. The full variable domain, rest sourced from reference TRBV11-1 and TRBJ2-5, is EAEVAQSPRYKITEKSQAVAFWCDPISGHATLYWYRQILGQGPELLVQFQDESVVDDSQLPKDRFSAERLKGVDSTLKIQPAELGDSAMYLCASSSTGIEQYFGPGTRLLVL.

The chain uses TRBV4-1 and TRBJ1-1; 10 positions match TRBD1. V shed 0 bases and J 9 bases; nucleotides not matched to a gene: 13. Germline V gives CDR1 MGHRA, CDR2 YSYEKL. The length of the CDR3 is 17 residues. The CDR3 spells CASSQDGVRDRGTKAFF. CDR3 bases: TGCGCCAGCAGCCAAGATGGAGTGCGGGACAGGGGAACTAAAGCTTTCTTT.

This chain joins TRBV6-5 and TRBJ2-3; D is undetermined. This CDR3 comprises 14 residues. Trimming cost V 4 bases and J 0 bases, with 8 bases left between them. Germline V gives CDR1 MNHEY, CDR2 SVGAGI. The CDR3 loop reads CASSFSMSTDTQYF. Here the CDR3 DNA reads TGTGCCAGCAGTTTTAGCATGAGCACAGATACGCAGTATTTT.

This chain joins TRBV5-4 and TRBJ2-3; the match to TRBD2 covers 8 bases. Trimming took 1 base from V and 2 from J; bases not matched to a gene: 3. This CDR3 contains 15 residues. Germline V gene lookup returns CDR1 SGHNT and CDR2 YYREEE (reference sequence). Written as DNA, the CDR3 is TGTGCCAGCAGCTTGAAACTAGCGGACACAGATACGCAGTATTTT. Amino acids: CASSLKLADTDTQYF.

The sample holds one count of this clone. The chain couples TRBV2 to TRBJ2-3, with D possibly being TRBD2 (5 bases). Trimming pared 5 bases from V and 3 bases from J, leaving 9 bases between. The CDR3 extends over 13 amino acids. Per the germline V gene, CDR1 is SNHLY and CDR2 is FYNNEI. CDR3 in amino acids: CASSSGNTDTQYF. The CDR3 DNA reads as TGTGCCAGCAGTAGCGGAAATACAGATACGCAGTATTTT.

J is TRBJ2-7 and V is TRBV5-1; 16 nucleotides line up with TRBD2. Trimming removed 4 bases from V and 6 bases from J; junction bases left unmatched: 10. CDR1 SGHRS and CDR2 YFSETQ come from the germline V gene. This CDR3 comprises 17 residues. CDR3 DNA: TGCGCCAGCAGCAGAGGGACTAGCGGGGGGGCGTCTGCCGAGCAGTACTTC. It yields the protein CASSRGTSGGASAEQYF.

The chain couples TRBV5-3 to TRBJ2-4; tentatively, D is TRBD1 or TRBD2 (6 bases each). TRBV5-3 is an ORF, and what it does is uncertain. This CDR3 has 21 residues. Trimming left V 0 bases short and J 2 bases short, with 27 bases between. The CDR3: CARSLEGGPRPSPVSKNIQYF. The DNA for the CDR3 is TGTGCCAGAAGCTTGGAAGGGGGGCCCCGCCCCTCGCCCGTTTCCAAAAACATTCAGTACTTC.

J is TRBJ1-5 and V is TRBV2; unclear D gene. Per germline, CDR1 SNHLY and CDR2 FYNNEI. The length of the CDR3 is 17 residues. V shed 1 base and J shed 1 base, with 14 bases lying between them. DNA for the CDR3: TGTGCCAGCAGTGAAGAACGGAGTCAGAACAGCAATCAGCCCCAGCATTTT. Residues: CASSEERSQNSNQPQHF.

DNA of the CDR3: TGTGCCAGCAGTACAACGGGACTAGCCACCACCGGGGAGCTGTTTTTT. The encoded protein is CASSTTGLATTGELFF. The chain joins TRBV27 to TRBJ2-2; 9 bases align to TRBD2. CDR3 length: 16 amino acids. Germline assignment: CDR1 MNHEY and CDR2 SMNVEV (reference sequence). J was trimmed by 4 bases and V by 5 bases; bases with no gene match: 8.

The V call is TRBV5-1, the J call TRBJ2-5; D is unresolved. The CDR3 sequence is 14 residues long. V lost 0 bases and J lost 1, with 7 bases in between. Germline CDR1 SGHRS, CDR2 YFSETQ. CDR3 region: CASSLDARQETQYF. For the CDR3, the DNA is TGCGCCAGCAGCTTGGACGCGCGCCAAGAGACCCAGTACTTC.

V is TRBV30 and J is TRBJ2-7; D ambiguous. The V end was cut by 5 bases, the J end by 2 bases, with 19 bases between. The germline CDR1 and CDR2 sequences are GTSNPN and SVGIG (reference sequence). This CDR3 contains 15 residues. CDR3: CAWVGRELDAYEQYF. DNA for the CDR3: TGTGCCTGGGTGGGAAGAGAGCTGGACGCCTACGAGCAGTACTTC. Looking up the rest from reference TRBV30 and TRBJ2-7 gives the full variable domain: SQTIHQWPATLVQPVGSPLSLECTVEGTSNPNLYWYRQAAGRGLQLLFYSVGIGQISSEVPQNLSASRPQDRQFILSSKKLLLSDSGFYLCAWVGRELDAYEQYFGPGTRLTVT.

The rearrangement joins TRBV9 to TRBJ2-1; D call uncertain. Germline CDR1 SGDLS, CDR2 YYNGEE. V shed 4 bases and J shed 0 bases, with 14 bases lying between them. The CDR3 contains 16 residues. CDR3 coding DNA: TGTGCCAGCAGCCCCCTGGTCCAGAGCTCCTACAATGAGCAGTTCTTC. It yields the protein CASSPLVQSSYNEQFF.